Listed here are 26 T cell receptor beta chains from one sample, sequenced in a study of shared clonotypes between healthy human individuals. Produced via immunoSEQ multiplex PCR; TCRdb's table is partial and in-frame only. The sample comprises roughly 890,000 clones, about 91% of which are singletons, and approximately 25% rests with the top ten. Positive CCR7 selection of CD45RO-negative cells yielded the naive CD8 cells, and terminally differentiated effector memory CD45RA+ cells were excluded. The source material was naive CD8+ T cells sorted from blood. The receptor set was obtained from a man younger than 40 in good health.

This clone was found once. J is TRBJ2-7 and V is TRBV5-1; the match to TRBD2 covers 7 bases. Germline V CDR1 and CDR2: SGHRS, YFSETQ. Losses at the gene ends were 1 base for V and 0 bases for J; bases not matched to a gene: 7. The length of the CDR3 is 16 residues. For the CDR3, the DNA is TGCGCCAGCAGCTTGTCTCTGGGAGGGACCTCCTACGAGCAGTACTTC. Translation: CASSLSLGGTSYEQYF.

This chain uses TRBV6-6 with TRBJ2-1; D is unresolved. This CDR3 comprises 12 residues. Trimming took 8 bases from V and 5 from J, leaving 10 bases between them. Looked up from germline, CDR1 is MNHNY and CDR2 is SVGAGI (reference sequence). The CDR3, as DNA: TGTGCCAGCGTCGCCCCAAACAATGAGCAGTTCTTC. It specifies CASVAPNNEQFF.

Regarding this clone: The junction does not match germline at one end; this may be a read error. This chain uses TRBV14 with TRBJ2-3; TRBD2 might be the D (6 bases). This CDR3 comprises 13 residues. CDR1 and CDR2 (germline): SGHDN, FVKESK. CDR3 sequence: CASSHRGLPIVNF. For the CDR3, the DNA is TGTGCCAGCAGCCATCGGGGACTCCCCATCGTGAATTTT.

J is TRBJ2-1 and V is TRBV11-2, with 7 nucleotides matching TRBD2. This CDR3 is 16 amino acids long. Per the germline V gene, CDR1 is SGHAT and CDR2 is FQNNGV. Germline trimming cut 3 bases from V and 0 bases from J; bases unmatched to any gene: 5. The CDR3 sequence is CASSFLAGSSYNEQFF. The CDR3 DNA sequence: TGTGCCAGCAGCTTCTTAGCGGGCAGCTCCTACAATGAGCAGTTCTTC.

The chain uses TRBV10-3 and TRBJ1-2; D is possibly TRBD1 (6 bases). The germline V and J ends were trimmed by 0 bases and 0 bases, with 17 bases remaining between them. This CDR3 is 18 amino acids long. Germline V CDR1 and CDR2: ENHRY, SYGVKD. CDR3 nucleotide sequence: TGTGCCATCAGTGAGTCGTCCTCTGGACAGACCGCTAACTATGGCTACACCTTC. Translated: CAISESSSGQTANYGYTF.

The V and J genes are TRBV6-1 and TRBJ2-5, with D unclear. The CDR3 is made up of 12 amino acids. Germline CDR1 is MNHNS and CDR2 is SASEGT. The V and J ends lost 4 bases and 0 bases respectively, with 3 bases between them. The CDR3 DNA reads TGTGCCAGCAGTGGGGACCAAGAGACCCAGTACTTC. Protein sequence: CASSGDQETQYF.

To note about this clone: The sample holds other DNA sequences that translate to the same CDR3. The genes are TRBV27 and TRBJ2-7; 7 bases align to TRBD1. This CDR3 has 13 amino acids. Germline loops: CDR1 MNHEY, CDR2 SMNVEV (reference sequence). V gave up 4 bases and J gave up 2 bases; unmatched junction bases: 2. CDR3 nucleotides: TGTGCCAGCAGTTACAGGGGTGCCTACGAGCAGTACTTC. Its protein product is CASSYRGAYEQYF.

V usage is TRBV28 and J usage is TRBJ1-1, with no clear D. Germline V lookup: CDR1 MDHEN, CDR2 SYDVKM. Trimming left V 1 base short and J 0 bases short, with 12 bases between. The CDR3 totals 16 residues. The CDR3 DNA reads as TGTGCCAGCAGTTTATTCCCGTGGAGGGTGAACACTGAAGCTTTCTTT. Its translation: CASSLFPWRVNTEAFF.

This sequence joins TRBV7-3 and TRBJ2-1; D not certain. V was shortened by 2 bases and J by 0 bases, with 14 bases between the two germline ends. Germline values: CDR1 SGHTA, CDR2 FQGTGA. The CDR3 has 17 residues. The CDR3 DNA reads TGTGCCAGCAGCTTAGGTTCAAGCCGCAGCTCCTACAATGAGCAGTTCTTC. Translating gives CASSLGSSRSSYNEQFF.

The rearrangement uses TRBV6-1 and TRBJ2-5; possibly TRBD1 for D (6 bases). This CDR3 contains 15 residues. The V end was cut by 1 base, the J end by 2 bases, with 11 bases between. From germline, CDR1 is MNHNS and CDR2 SASEGT. The CDR3 bases are TGTGCCAGCAGTGAAGGGACAGAAATTCAAGAGACCCAGTACTTC. Protein product: CASSEGTEIQETQYF.

Here the CDR3 reads CASSQKLAVITKRTDTQYF. The CDR3 bases are TGTGCCAGCAGCCAAAAACTAGCGGTCATCACAAAAAGGACAGATACGCAGTATTTT. The V and J genes are TRBV21-1 and TRBJ2-3; the DNA was not compared with TRBD2, the D call given in the table. TRBV21-1 represents a pseudogene. The CDR3 contains 19 residues.

The sample holds a few counts of this clone. The chain employs TRBV29-1 and TRBJ2-3, with D possibly matching TRBD1 (8 bases). V lost 2 bases and J lost 2, with 32 bases in between. CDR3 length: 21 amino acids. Looked up from germline, CDR1 is SQVTM and CDR2 is ANQGSEA. As DNA, the CDR3 is TGCAGCGTTGAAAGCCTCCTCGGACAGGGTAGGGTAGCGGGTTACACAGATACGCAGTATTTT. As protein: CSVESLLGQGRVAGYTDTQYF.

V usage is TRBV30 and J usage is TRBJ2-7, with D tentatively TRBD1 (6 bases). The CDR3 is made up of 13 amino acids. V dropped 0 bases and J dropped 6 bases, with 12 bases sitting between them. Germline V CDR1 and CDR2: GTSNPN, SVGIG (reference sequence). DNA for the CDR3: TGTGCCTGGAGTGTGCAGGGGAGTGGCGAGCAGTACTTC. Protein: CAWSVQGSGEQYF.

The chain employs TRBV6-6 and TRBJ1-5; D is undetermined. Between the trimmed V and J ends, which lost 5 bases and 7 bases, there was a span of 9 bases. Germline-derived CDR1 and CDR2 are MNHNY and SVGAGI (reference sequence). There are 12 residues in the CDR3. DNA of the CDR3: TGTGCCAGCAGTCCGAGTGAACAGCCCCAGCATTTT. Translated: CASSPSEQPQHF.

V gene TRBV7-9 combines with J gene TRBJ2-7, with D possibly TRBD1 on 5 matching bases. Trimming removed 5 bases at V and 4 bases at J, with 21 bases between. CDR3 length: 16 amino acids. Germline CDR1 reads SEHNR; CDR2 reads FQNEAQ (reference sequence). Here the CDR3 reads CASSPLGQGGLYEQYF. In DNA, the CDR3 is TGTGCCAGCAGCCCCCTTGGGCAGGGCGGATTGTACGAGCAGTACTTC.

This rearrangement joins TRBV4-1 to TRBJ2-3, with unresolved D. The CDR3 spans 15 residues. V lost 1 base and J lost 3, with 11 bases in between. The germline V gene has CDR1 MGHRA and CDR2 YSYEKL. The DNA for the CDR3 is TGCGCCAGCAGCCAAGGACCAGCGAAGACAGATACGCAGTATTTT. Amino acid sequence: CASSQGPAKTDTQYF.

The rearrangement joins TRBV6-1 to TRBJ2-7; the match to TRBD1 covers 8 bases. Germline V gene lookup returns CDR1 MNHNS and CDR2 SASEGT. This CDR3 is built from 14 residues. Unmatched junction bases numbered 6, after V lost 6 bases and J lost 2 bases. Here the CDR3 reads CASRHGQGPYEQYF. CDR3 DNA: TGTGCCAGCAGACATGGACAGGGCCCCTACGAGCAGTACTTC.

The sample holds a few counts of this clone. Additional DNA sequences in this sample encode the identical CDR3. The chain recombines TRBV27 with TRBJ2-7, with D uncertain. The germline CDR1 and CDR2 sequences are MNHEY and SMNVEV (reference sequence). Between the trimmed V and J ends, which lost 3 bases and 1 base, there was a span of 7 bases. The CDR3 consists of 13 residues. Written as DNA, the CDR3 is TGTGCCAGCAGTTTTGGCGGATCCTACGAGCAGTACTTC. It encodes CASSFGGSYEQYF.

The rearrangement joins TRBV29-1 to TRBJ2-3; maybe TRBD2 (5 bases). The ends were cut back, 2 bases at V and 5 bases at J, with 8 bases in the middle. Germline CDR1 SQVTM, CDR2 ANQGSEA. The CDR3 is made up of 12 amino acids. The CDR3 bases are TGCAGCGTTGAACGGGAACAAGATACGCAGTATTTT. Its translation is CSVEREQDTQYF.

CDR3 sequence (DNA): TGTGCCAGCAGCCCCTTGACTAGCGGGCTGAGCTCCTACAATGAGCAGTTCTTC. Translated: CASSPLTSGLSSYNEQFF. The genes are TRBV7-9 and TRBJ2-1, with TRBD2 identical over 10 bases. CDR3 length: 18 residues. V was clipped by 5 bases and J by 0 bases; unmatched bases: 10. CDR1 is SEHNR, CDR2 FQNEAQ, per germline (reference sequence).

Concerning this clone: The same CDR3 arises from other DNA sequences in this sample as well. The chain has TRBV7-9 and TRBJ1-5; no clear D. The CDR3 is made up of 14 amino acids. V gave up 2 bases and J gave up 0 bases, with 5 bases separating them. The germline CDR1 and CDR2 sequences are SEHNR and FQNEAQ (reference sequence). CDR3 residues: CASSLPGSNQPQHF. CDR3 in DNA: TGTGCCAGCAGCTTACCAGGTAGCAATCAGCCCCAGCATTTT.

This clone was found once. The V gene is TRBV9, the J gene TRBJ1-1; weak D call: TRBD1 (5 bases). Between the trimmed V and J ends, which lost 3 bases and 7 bases, there was a span of 22 bases. Germline CDR1 is SGDLS and CDR2 is YYNGEE. The CDR3 consists of 16 residues. The CDR3 is CASSGGPGDPVVEAFF. DNA of the CDR3: TGTGCCAGCAGCGGAGGACCGGGGGATCCGGTGGTTGAAGCTTTCTTT.

Comment on this clone: Distinct nucleotide sequences in the sample also encode this CDR3. The chain joins TRBV11-2 to TRBJ2-7; D unclear. CDR3 length: 13 amino acids. Looked up from germline, CDR1 is SGHAT and CDR2 is FQNNGV. With 0 bases removed from V and 2 bases from J, the gap between germline ends came to 5 bases. This CDR3 reads CASSLETPYEQYF. The CDR3 coding sequence is TGTGCCAGCAGCTTAGAGACCCCCTACGAGCAGTACTTC.

The V gene is TRBV28, the J gene TRBJ2-7; 7 bases fit TRBD1. The CDR3 is 14 residues long. The trim removed 6 bases at V and 6 bases at J, leaving 11 bases unmatched. CDR1 is MDHEN, CDR2 SYDVKM, per germline. CDR3: CASRTRQGWVEQYF. The DNA of the CDR3 is TGTGCCAGCAGGACTCGACAGGGTTGGGTCGAGCAGTACTTC.

This clone is a singleton in its sample. V usage is TRBV28 and J usage is TRBJ2-5, with D perhaps TRBD1 or TRBD2 (6 bases each). This CDR3 has 16 residues. Germline lookup yields CDR1 MDHEN and CDR2 SYDVKM. The V end was cut by 7 bases, the J end by 4 bases, with 22 bases between. The CDR3 nucleotides are TGTGCCAGCAAAGAGCCCTGGGGGGCCGACGGAGAGACCCAGTACTTC. Translating it yields CASKEPWGADGETQYF.

The chain carries TRBV9 and TRBJ1-1; 7 bases are a match to TRBD1. The CDR3 totals 16 residues. From germline, CDR1 is SGDLS and CDR2 YYNGEE. J was trimmed by 0 bases and V by 4 bases; bases with no gene match: 9. This chain's CDR3 is CASSTTGASVNTEAFF. The CDR3 nucleotides read TGTGCCAGCAGCACAACAGGGGCCTCCGTGAACACTGAAGCTTTCTTT.